This entry concerns a single T cell receptor beta chain. The target of this receptor is not known. It has no much larger one-base neighbor in the sample; base qualities were not kept. TCRbeta CDR3 regions were amplified from genomic DNA by means of the immunoSEQ Assay, a bias-controlled multiplex PCR. For the original study's pipeline: Within the assay, amplification of reference gene primers was used to estimate how many nucleated cells each sample contained. To quantify the absolute abundance of each unique TCRbeta CDR3 rearrangement, sequence reads were collapsed and filtered. For each sample, productive Simpson clonality was calculated as the square root of Simpson's diversity index over productive rearrangements. As stored in TCRdb, this immuneACCESS dataset retains in-frame rearrangements with V and J assigned. A fraction of the clones does not appear; measured against another copy, unresolved V genes explain less than half of the discrepancy, and the remainder lacks a known reason. Clone size and V and J calls were adopted from that table, with D and trimming inferred from the DNA. This sample holds 120,000 or so clones; over 70% were observed only once. 5.5% to 6% of the sample is in the top ten clones.

This record belongs to a study of blood T cell repertoires in COVID-19 (TCRdb year 2020). Study-wide context: Samples from collaborators originated in the United States, Italy and Spain and spanned both the acute and convalescent phases of COVID-19. The prospective study material was composed of cDNA or gDNA derived from T cells, B-cell-depleted T cells, or PBMCs. Subjects who had been exposed to COVID-19, were actively infected with it, or had recovered from it provided the deeply sampled blood TCRbeta repertoires that made up the dataset. The repertoires were released in a freely available public database intended as a resource for research on the immune response to SARS-CoV-2. Samples were obtained from the ongoing ImmuneRACE study (first 160 participants) and from over a thousand subjects provided by 6 global collaborators. Sample metadata almost always included a de-identified subject ID, COVID-19 status, age in years and sex. Where available, HLA class I and class II types were taken from metadata supplied by the sample provider and were not determined by assay-based typing.

Measured from the cysteine to the phenylalanine, the CDR3 is 15 residues long. The kept DNA is CDR3 alone, 45 bases in frame from the first base. Trimming removed 6 bases from V and 0 bases from J, leaving 12 bases between the germline ends. The germline V gene sets CDR1 to MNHEY and CDR2 to SVGAGI. The collaborating institutions used their own protocols to collect whole blood in K2EDTA tubes. For TCRbeta analysis, collaborator samples were shipped as frozen whole blood, as isolated PBMCs, or as DNA extracted from either sample type. What the research found in general, with its limitations: How much clinical and demographic metadata was included differed by source and by participant, and the metadata was provided uncurated.

The source is a man at least 80 years old with active or convalescent COVID-19. Here the chain combines TRBV6-5 and TRBJ1-5, with the D segment identity uncertain. Sequencing used peripheral blood. The sequence in DNA is TGTGCCAGCAGCTCCTCGGTAAATAGCAATCAGCCCCAGCATTTT. It codes for CASSSSVNSNQPQHF.